This record covers a single TCR beta chain. This clone showed up just once. Its binding antigen is unknown. Base quality data are lacking; no much larger clone is found one base away. This sample stems from a study of shared clonotypes between healthy human individuals (dated by TCRdb to the early 2020s). With regard to the full study: Three men and two women, aged 18 to 49 years, made up the cohort. Each donor's leukapheresis produced roughly between roughly 0.85 and 9.5 billion PBMCs. To increase sequencing depth and limit assay-specific biases, TCR repertoire library preparation and sequencing were carried out by different laboratories using diverse techniques. For each donor, CD4 naive and CD4 memory were each run on three plates, CD8 naive on two plates, and CD8 memory on one plate. The study deeply sequenced blood TCR repertoires of about five healthy adults to estimate repertoire size and the extent of clonotype sharing between individuals.

For the CD8 naive samples, CD45RO-negative cells were positively selected for CCR7, yielding a CD45RA+CCR7+ population from which TemRA cells were excluded. Donors were healthy HIV-negative adults with no recently reported acute infections or vaccinations. Every donor was a Caucasian adult residing in Nashville, Tennessee, USA. Blood was collected by leukapheresis, and PBMCs were isolated by Ficoll-Histopaque density gradient centrifugation and then cryopreserved in liquid nitrogen vapor phase. Analytical flow cytometry was used to check the purity and quantity of each magnetically sorted T cell population. Genomic DNA was isolated from each sorted fraction and quantified by UV absorbance on a Nanodrop 2000c. Taken from the germline V gene, the CDR1 and CDR2 loops are SGHAT and FQNNGV. Trimming at the junction amounts to 1 base on V and 10 bases on J, and the germline ends lie 16 bases apart. The CDR3 numbers 15 residues from cysteine through phenylalanine. Just CDR3 DNA is preserved here, 45 bases in frame from base 1.

Using the deep immunoSEQ assay, multiplex PCR amplified TCR CDR3 regions from genomic DNA. Extracted genomic DNA from each cell subset was distributed evenly across all wells of several immunoSEQ 96-well plates, and each plate was treated as a replicate. For sorted subsets, 150 to 250 ng of genomic DNA, equivalent to roughly 30,000 T cell genomes, went into each replicate PCR. Purified libraries were quantified with a Qubit 3.0 fluorometer, sized on a Bioanalyzer 2100, and re-quantified with the KAPA Library Quantification kit. Every immunoSEQ 96-well plate was sequenced on a dedicated single-read 150-cycle Illumina NextSeq 550 flow cell. In the authors' own workflow: Because only junctional sequences without quality scores were contained in the immunoSEQ output, filtering matching that applied to full-length reads could not be performed. To assign V/J genes and CDR3, sequences were annotated against IMGT germline references using PyIR, a Python wrapper for IgBLAST v1.9. Any read was removed if the V/J assignment was weak (E-value above 1e-6), the CDR3 was missing, or the read contained stop codons, out-of-frame junctions, or ambiguous translated residues. V3J clonotypes were defined as sequences sharing an identical inferred V gene, J gene, and CDR3 amino acid sequence. To compute the percentage overlap between repertoires, the number of shared unique clonotypes was divided by the size of the smaller repertoire. Repertoire richness was assessed with RTK rarefaction, the Chao1 estimator, and Recon v2.1 estimates of unobserved clonotypes. Generation probabilities were computed with OLGA for all TCRbeta clonotypes obtained by the gDNA method from several donors. The source is immuneACCESS, and TCRdb retained only in-frame sequences with V and J called. Part of the clones is not carried over; for the studies checked, unresolved V genes explain less than half of this, and the remainder is unexplained. The DNA gave D and trimming, while V, J and clone size come from that table. Here the sample has about 1,800,000 clones; about 95% occur a single time. The ten largest clones take up 1.2% of the sample.

Findings and caveats that apply to the study as a whole: Incomplete sequencing was indicated by rarefaction of sorted-subset datasets, despite the large sequencing depth. About 5% of naive CD4, 3.5% of naive CD8, 2.3% of memory CD4, and around 0.4% of memory CD8 clonotypes were shared across a few donors. The genetic and exposure-history diversity represented was limited by the small number of donors. Higher generation probabilities were observed for clonotypes shared by all four sorted-subset donors than for non-shared clonotypes. Estimated clonotype richness was generally larger for naive than for memory subsets. Based on pairwise subsampling, the degree of clonotype sharing among donors was expected to be affected by sequencing depth. Sampling was restricted to blood, and TCR repertoires in tissue are likely to differ from TCR repertoires in blood.

The rearrangement joined TRBV11-2 to TRBJ2-2, and possibly TRBD2, on 5 matching bases. The sequencing sample was made of naive CD8+ T cells sorted from blood. Interpreted using the paper, the cell subset or site label stands for: CD45RA+CCR7+. This clonotype was obtained from a man aged 18 to 29 in good health. The CDR3 has the sequence CASSLVAPPGEELFF. The sequence in DNA is TGTGCCAGCAGCTTAGTAGCTCCTCCCGGGGAGGAGCTGTTTTTT.